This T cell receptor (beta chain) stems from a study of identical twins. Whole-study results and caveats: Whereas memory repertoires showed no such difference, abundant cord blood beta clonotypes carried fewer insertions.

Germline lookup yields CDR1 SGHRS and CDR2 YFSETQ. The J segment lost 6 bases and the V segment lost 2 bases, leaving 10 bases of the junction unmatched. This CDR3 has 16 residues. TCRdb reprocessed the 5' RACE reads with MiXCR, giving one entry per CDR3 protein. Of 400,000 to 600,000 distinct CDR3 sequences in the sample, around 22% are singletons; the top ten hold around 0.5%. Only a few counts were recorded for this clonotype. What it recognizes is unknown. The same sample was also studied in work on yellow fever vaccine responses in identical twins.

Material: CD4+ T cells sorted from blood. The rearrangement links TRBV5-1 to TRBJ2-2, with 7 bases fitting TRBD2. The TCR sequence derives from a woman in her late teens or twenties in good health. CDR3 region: CASSFRERGEPGELFF. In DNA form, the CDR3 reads TGCGCCAGCAGCTTCCGTGAGCGGGGTGAGCCCGGGGAGCTGTTTTTT.